The clone carrying this T cell receptor beta chain was seen many times. What it recognizes is unknown. CDR3 and TCR beta VDJ profiling relied on a genomic DNA template. One entry per CDR3 protein results from TCRdb running MiXCR on the reads. The table lists about 190,000 distinct CDR3 sequences, approximately 49% of them singletons. The data were taken from a study of CD8+CD57+ T cells in acquired aplastic anemia. Study context: There were roughly 11 million reads, on average, for CD4+ cells from healthy donors. Study observations and caveats: Shared by patients and controls, approximately 28 CD8+ CDR3s were abundant in patients. Patients and healthy controls showed no significant CD8+ Simpson's diversity difference.

Germline V gene lookup returns CDR1 DFQATT and CDR2 SNEGSKA (reference sequence). Trimming removed 6 bases at V and 5 bases at J, with 16 bases between. The CDR3 runs to 13 residues. This TCR came from a human donor in good health, serving as a control. Sequenced sample: sorted CD4+, CD8+, or CD8+CD57+ T cells (not recorded which) from PBMCs. The chain carries TRBV20-1 and TRBJ2-5; D might be TRBD2 (6 bases). The DNA for the CDR3 is TGCAGTGCAATTTGGATTGCGGGGGAGACCCAGTACTTC. This codes for CSAIWIAGETQYF.